The 13 T cell receptor beta chains in this list originate from one sample, sequenced in a study of blood T cell repertoires in COVID-19. Here immunoSEQ multiplex PCR was the method, and the copy in TCRdb shows in-frame clones only, minus some. The repertoire has tens of thousands of clones, 79% of them found once; the top ten carry about 32%. Sequencing was done on a sample of peripheral blood. Receptors originate from a human donor in a cohort sampled during active COVID-19.

The chain recombines TRBV5-4 with TRBJ2-7; 7 bases line up with TRBD2. This CDR3 is 15 amino acids long. Germline values: CDR1 SGHNT, CDR2 YYREEE (reference sequence). Trimming cost V 0 bases and J 6 bases; bases outside gene matches: 9. The DNA of the CDR3 is TGTGCCAGCAGCTTGGTGGGGGGAGGGCACCCCGAGCAGTACTTC. Translating it yields CASSLVGGGHPEQYF.

The V call is TRBV7-3, the J call TRBJ2-2, with TRBD2 identical over 11 bases. After removal of 5 bases from V and 7 bases from J, the junction contained 9 bases not matched to a gene. The CDR3 has 16 residues. CDR1 is SGHTA, CDR2 FQGTGA, per germline. CDR3: CASSLDLGTSGGELFF. CDR3 nucleotides: TGTGCCAGCAGCCTGGACCTAGGGACTAGCGGCGGGGAGCTGTTTTTT.

This clone has a handful of counts. The rearrangement joins TRBV15 to TRBJ2-7; 8 positions agree with TRBD2. The V and J ends lost 1 base and 6 bases, in that order; junction bases with no gene match: 8. Germline assignment: CDR1 LNHNV and CDR2 YYDKDF (reference sequence). The CDR3 is 15 residues long. CDR3 sequence (DNA): TGTGCCACCAGCAGAGGCCTCTCCGGGAGGGCCGAGCAGTACTTC. Its protein is CATSRGLSGRAEQYF.

This clone was picked up a small number of times. J is TRBJ1-1 and V is TRBV29-1, with D maybe TRBD1 (6 bases). CDR3 length equals 12 residues. Trimming pared 3 bases from V and 7 bases from J, leaving 12 bases between. The germline V gene encodes CDR1 SQVTM and CDR2 ANQGSEA. The CDR3 here is CSVERGQGEAFF. CDR3 nucleotide sequence: TGCAGCGTTGAGCGGGGGCAGGGTGAAGCTTTCTTT.

The chain is built from TRBV7-6 and TRBJ2-2, with D maybe TRBD1 (5 bases). V gave up 1 base and J gave up 8 bases, with 11 bases separating them. CDR3 length equals 14 residues. Per germline, CDR1 SGHVS and CDR2 FNYEAQ. As DNA, the CDR3 is TGTGCCAGCAGCTTAGGATCCAGGGCTGGGGAGCTGTTTTTT. It encodes CASSLGSRAGELFF.

The V gene is TRBV7-2, the J gene TRBJ1-5; D ambiguous. The CDR3 has 15 amino acids. V lost 5 bases and J 2 bases, leaving 13 bases between the germline ends. The germline V gene encodes CDR1 SGHTA and CDR2 FQGNSA. As DNA, the CDR3 is TGTGCCAGCAGCCTGGGCCCGGTAGGCAATCAGCCCCAGCATTTT. This sequence encodes CASSLGPVGNQPQHF.

The chain has TRBV7-2 and TRBJ2-7; 12 bases align to TRBD2. This CDR3 contains 15 residues. CDR1 and CDR2 from the germline V gene are SGHTA and FQGNSA. Trimming removed 5 bases from V and 2 bases from J; junction bases left unmatched: 4. The chain's CDR3 is CASSLRTSGTYEQYF. The DNA for the CDR3 is TGTGCCAGCAGCCTCCGGACTAGCGGGACCTACGAGCAGTACTTC.

The chain recombines TRBV5-4 with TRBJ1-2; D is ambiguous. Germline V lookup: CDR1 SGHNT, CDR2 YYREEE (reference sequence). Trimming took 3 bases from V and 5 from J, leaving 8 bases between them. This CDR3 has 12 amino acids. CDR3 sequence (DNA): TGTGCCAGCAGCTCGGAACAGTATGGCTACACCTTC. Translation gives CASSSEQYGYTF.

This clone was detected only once. The chain recombines TRBV10-3 with TRBJ1-1; the match to TRBD1 covers 7 bases. The CDR3 totals 12 residues. Losses at the gene ends were 5 bases for V and 9 bases for J; bases not matched to a gene: 6. Germline lookup yields CDR1 ENHRY and CDR2 SYGVKD. The CDR3 DNA follows: TGTGCCATCAGTACCTCAGGGGGAAAAGCTTTCTTT. This codes for CAISTSGGKAFF.

This chain connects TRBV4-1 to TRBJ1-4; D remains ambiguous. The CDR3 has 16 residues. The V end lost 1 base, the J end lost 0 bases, and 9 bases lay between the germline ends. Germline lookup yields CDR1 MGHRA and CDR2 YSYEKL. For the CDR3, the DNA is TGCGCCAGCAGCCAAGTATACAGTGCAACTAATGAAAAACTGTTTTTT. Translating it yields CASSQVYSATNEKLFF.

This clone was counted once. This chain uses TRBV20-1 with TRBJ1-1; D not resolved. This CDR3 has 14 amino acids. Looked up from germline, CDR1 is DFQATT and CDR2 is SNEGSKA (reference sequence). V gave up 3 bases and J gave up 1 base, with 12 bases separating them. DNA of the CDR3: TGCAGTGCTAGTTTAACCTTCAGGAACACTGAAGCTTTCTTT. Amino acids: CSASLTFRNTEAFF.

The chain links TRBV19 to TRBJ1-5; unclear D gene. Trimming took off 0 bases at V and 7 bases at J, with 4 bases between the two ends. The length of the CDR3 is 12 residues. The germline CDR1 and CDR2 sequences are LNHDA and SQIVND (reference sequence). The CDR3 region has the DNA TGTGCCAGTAGTATAGAGGGCCAGCCCCAGCATTTT. This encodes CASSIEGQPQHF. The full variable domain, in which reference TRBV19 and TRBJ1-5 provide the parts outside the CDR3, is DGGITQSPKYLFRKEGQNVTLSCEQNLNHDAMYWYRQDPGQGLRLIYYSQIVNDFQKGDIAEGYSVSREKKESFPLTVTSAQKNPTAFYLCASSIEGQPQHFGDGTRLSIL.

This rearrangement joins TRBV5-4 to TRBJ1-2; 7 bases are shared with TRBD1. The CDR3 length is 13 residues. Germline V gene sequence: CDR1 SGHNT, CDR2 YYREEE (reference sequence). After removal of 0 bases from V and 10 bases from J, the junction contained 6 bases not matched to a gene. The chain's CDR3 is CASSLDRTGDYTF. The DNA for the CDR3 is TGTGCCAGCAGCTTGGACAGGACAGGAGACTACACCTTC.